Below, 25 T cell receptor beta chains from the same sample are listed, as sequenced in a study of shared clonotypes between healthy human individuals. TCRdb keeps only in-frame clones here, not all; method: immunoSEQ multiplex PCR. Here the sample spans 2 million to 3 million clones, 80% to 95% being singletons. Material for sequencing was naive CD4+ T cells from PBMCs. Subset defined: CD45RA+ positively selected. The receptors derive from a man between 18 and 29 years old in good health. Some clones in this sample may be carry-over from other donors' samples.

This clone appeared once. This sequence joins TRBV2 and TRBJ2-7; D may match TRBD1 or TRBD2 (5 bases each). The V gene's germline CDR1 is SNHLY and CDR2 FYNNEI. The germline V and J ends were trimmed by 6 bases and 4 bases, with 19 bases remaining between them. The CDR3 contains 15 residues. As DNA, the CDR3 is TGTGCCAGCAGCCCGCTTGGGGCGGGTGAGTACGAGCAGTACTTC. Translated, it gives CASSPLGAGEYEQYF.

The sample holds one count of this clone. V and J are TRBV28 and TRBJ2-1; D may be TRBD1 or TRBD2 (6 bases each). V lost 7 bases and J lost 2, with 15 bases in between. The length of the CDR3 is 15 residues. Germline-derived CDR1 and CDR2 are MDHEN and SYDVKM. The CDR3 region is CASNTGPGAYNEQFF. The CDR3 bases are TGTGCCAGCAATACAGGGCCGGGAGCCTACAATGAGCAGTTCTTC.

The chain is built from TRBV6-5 and TRBJ2-7; 7 nucleotides line up with TRBD2. The CDR3 totals 13 residues. Unmatched junction bases numbered 5, after V lost 7 bases and J lost 2 bases. Germline V CDR1 and CDR2: MNHEY, SVGAGI. The CDR3 nucleotides read TGTGCCAGCAAGGGACGGGAGGCCTACGAGCAGTACTTC. Residues: CASKGREAYEQYF.

The chain joins TRBV7-2 to TRBJ2-3; TRBD2 matches 10 bases. The CDR3 has 17 residues. Germline loops: CDR1 SGHTA, CDR2 FQGNSA. V lost 1 base to trimming and J lost 5 bases; unmatched junction nucleotides: 9. CDR3 coding DNA: TGTGCCAGCAGCTTAGGTACTAGCGGGACCCTGGGAGATACGCAGTATTTT. Translating gives CASSLGTSGTLGDTQYF. Based on the CDR3 plus reference TRBV7-2 and TRBJ2-3, the full variable domain is GAGVSQSPSNKVTEKGKDVELRCDPISGHTALYWYRQSLGQGLEFLIYFQGNSAPDKSGLPSDRFSAERTGGSVSTLTIQRTQQEDSAVYLCASSLGTSGTLGDTQYFGPGTRLTVL.

The chain carries TRBV5-1 and TRBJ2-1; weak D call: TRBD2 (5 bases). This CDR3 is built from 16 residues. CDR1 is SGHRS and CDR2 is YFSETQ in the germline V gene. Trimming removed 4 bases from V and 0 bases from J, with 14 bases in between. CDR3 in DNA: TGCGCCAGCAGCGCGGAACTGACTACCTCCTACAATGAGCAGTTCTTC. This codes for CASSAELTTSYNEQFF.

The table lists this clone with a few counts. V is TRBV30 and J is TRBJ1-4, with D tentatively TRBD1 (5 bases). The CDR3 totals 15 residues. The ends were cut back, 4 bases at V and 5 bases at J, with 17 bases in the middle. From germline, CDR1 is GTSNPN and CDR2 SVGIG (reference sequence). CDR3 bases: TGTGCCTGGAAGGGACGGCCTGGACCGAATGAAAAACTGTTTTTT. Translated, it gives CAWKGRPGPNEKLFF.

V is TRBV5-1 and J is TRBJ2-5, with TRBD1 matching over 9 bases. The CDR3 is 14 amino acids. Germline CDR1 SGHRS, CDR2 YFSETQ. V lost 3 bases, J lost 4 bases, and 4 bases stayed unmatched. The CDR3 loop reads CASSWGQGRETQYF. In nucleotides, the CDR3 is TGCGCCAGCAGCTGGGGACAGGGAAGAGAGACCCAGTACTTC. The full variable domain, in which reference TRBV5-1 and TRBJ2-5 provide the parts outside the CDR3, is KAGVTQTPRYLIKTRGQQVTLSCSPISGHRSVSWYQQTPGQGLQFLFEYFSETQRNKGNFPGRFSGRQFSNSRSEMNVSTLELGDSALYLCASSWGQGRETQYFGPGTRLLVL.

The chain combines TRBV4-2 with TRBJ2-1, with D perhaps TRBD2 (6 bases). The V gene lost 4 bases and the J gene lost 5 bases, with 18 bases spanning the gap. This CDR3 is 16 amino acids long. Germline assignment: CDR1 LGHNA and CDR2 YNFKEQ. CDR3 nucleotides: TGTGCCAGCAGCCTCCTCGGGGGAGAGGGGCACAATGAGCAGTTCTTC. Its protein product is CASSLLGGEGHNEQFF.

The V and J genes are TRBV5-1 and TRBJ2-1; TRBD1 is a possible D gene (6 bases). CDR3 length equals 14 residues. V was trimmed by 9 bases and J by 2 bases, leaving 15 bases between them. Germline loops: CDR1 SGHRS, CDR2 YFSETQ. The CDR3 DNA reads TGCGCCACCGCTCGGGACACCACCTACAATGAGCAGTTCTTC. As protein: CATARDTTYNEQFF.

This chain joins TRBV18 and TRBJ2-5; 9 bases map to TRBD1. V lost 5 bases and J lost 7; bases outside the gene matches: 5. The CDR3 has 13 amino acids. CDR1 and CDR2 from the germline V gene are KGHSH and LQKENI. The CDR3 region has the DNA TGTGCCAGCTCAGAGACAGGGGGGCCGACCCAGTACTTC. Translation: CASSETGGPTQYF.

This clone was seen just once. The rearrangement joins TRBV7-2 to TRBJ2-2; D is unresolved. This CDR3 is 15 amino acids long. With 7 bases removed from V and 2 bases from J, the gap between germline ends came to 14 bases. Germline CDR1 is SGHTA and CDR2 is FQGNSA. The CDR3 DNA is TGTGCCAGCACCCCCTCGGTAGCAAACACCGGGGAGCTGTTTTTT. Its translation is CASTPSVANTGELFF.

Concerning this clone itself: This specimen includes other DNA sequences encoding the same CDR3. The chain is built from TRBV7-2 and TRBJ2-7; the D gene is possibly TRBD2 (5 bases). Germline V gene data show CDR1 as SGHTA and CDR2 as FQGNSA. Trimming took off 4 bases at V and 4 bases at J, with 8 bases between the two ends. The CDR3 has 12 amino acids. This CDR3 is CASSSPGYEQYF. The CDR3 DNA is TGTGCCAGCAGCTCTCCGGGGTACGAGCAGTACTTC.

The rearrangement links TRBV6-1 to TRBJ2-2; D uncertain. The V gene lost 4 bases and the J gene lost 3 bases, with 6 bases spanning the gap. Germline V gene data show CDR1 as MNHNS and CDR2 as SASEGT. This CDR3 is built from 13 residues. CDR3 amino acids: CASSGTYTGELFF. DNA for the CDR3: TGTGCCAGCAGTGGGACCTACACCGGGGAGCTGTTTTTT.

V and J are TRBV5-6 and TRBJ2-5; D could derive from TRBD1 or TRBD2 (5 bases each). CDR1 SGHDT and CDR2 YYEEEE come from the germline V gene. The CDR3 contains 15 residues. The V end lost 4 bases, the J end lost 0 bases, and 13 bases lay between the germline ends. CDR3: CASSRDQSYQETQYF. The CDR3 DNA reads TGTGCCAGCAGCCGGGACCAGTCCTACCAAGAGACCCAGTACTTC.

The CDR3 is CASSSTGGRSYGYTF. The CDR3 DNA follows: TGTGCCAGCAGTTCTACAGGGGGCCGGAGCTATGGCTACACCTTC. The chain has TRBV27 and TRBJ1-2, with TRBD1 identical over 9 bases. The CDR3 spans 15 residues. With 4 bases clipped from V and 4 bases from J, the junction kept 7 bases outside the gene matches. Germline V gene lookup returns CDR1 MNHEY and CDR2 SMNVEV (reference sequence).

The gene calls are TRBV7-9 and TRBJ2-1; 7 bases are a match to TRBD2. From germline, CDR1 is SEHNR and CDR2 FQNEAQ (reference sequence). Trimming at V came to 0 bases and at J to 6 bases, leaving 8 bases not matched to a gene. This CDR3 spans 16 amino acids. The CDR3 loop reads CASSLAWGREGNEQFF. The CDR3 DNA is TGTGCCAGCAGCTTAGCGTGGGGGAGGGAGGGCAATGAGCAGTTCTTC.

This chain's CDR3 is CASRPRTSGSETQYF. For the CDR3, the DNA is TGTGCCAGCAGACCCAGGACTAGCGGGAGTGAGACCCAGTACTTC. The chain combines TRBV28 with TRBJ2-5, with TRBD2 matching over 13 bases. The CDR3 is 15 residues long. V was pared by 6 bases and J by 5 bases, with 6 bases of the junction left unmatched. The germline gives CDR1 MDHEN, CDR2 SYDVKM.

This chain uses TRBV5-1 with TRBJ2-7; D unclear. From germline, CDR1 is SGHRS and CDR2 YFSETQ. Trimming took 0 bases from V and 1 from J, leaving 8 bases between them. This CDR3 contains 14 residues. CDR3 sequence reads: CASSLAHTSYEQYF. The CDR3 region has the DNA TGCGCCAGCAGCTTGGCTCACACTTCCTACGAGCAGTACTTC.

The chain combines TRBV6-1 with TRBJ2-3; D may match TRBD1 or TRBD2 (5 bases each). CDR3 length equals 13 residues. Trimming removed 0 bases from V and 9 bases from J, with 10 bases in between. Per the germline V gene, CDR1 is MNHNS and CDR2 is SASEGT. CDR3 sequence reads: CASSEATGRTQYF. The CDR3 DNA is TGTGCCAGCAGTGAAGCAACGGGACGGACGCAGTATTTT.

This chain uses TRBV6-5 with TRBJ1-2, with 7 bases fitting TRBD1. The J segment lost 7 bases and the V segment lost 6 bases, leaving 5 bases of the junction unmatched. The CDR3 spans 12 residues. Germline CDR1 and CDR2: MNHEY and SVGAGI. The CDR3 DNA is TGTGCCAGCAGCAAGGACAGGTTTGGCTACACCTTC. Translation: CASSKDRFGYTF.

This chain connects TRBV28 to TRBJ2-2, with D perhaps matching TRBD1 (5 bases). Germline V gives CDR1 MDHEN, CDR2 SYDVKM. The V and J ends lost 5 bases and 3 bases respectively, with 7 bases between them. The CDR3 is 13 residues long. CDR3: CASSQGYTGELFF. CDR3 nucleotides: TGTGCCAGCAGTCAGGGATACACCGGGGAGCTGTTTTTT. Based on the CDR3 plus reference TRBV28 and TRBJ2-2, the full variable domain is DVKVTQSSRYLVKRTGEKVFLECVQDMDHENMFWYRQDPGLGLRLIYFSYDVKMKEKGDIPEGYSVSREKKERFSLILESASTNQTSMYLCASSQGYTGELFFGEGSRLTVL.

As concerns this clone: Other DNA sequences in this specimen translate into the identical CDR3. This chain joins TRBV28 and TRBJ1-5; perhaps TRBD1 as D (6 bases). Deletions cut 5 bases from V and 7 bases from J, with 15 bases between. Germline lookup yields CDR1 MDHEN and CDR2 SYDVKM. This CDR3 is built from 14 residues. CDR3 DNA sequence: TGTGCCAGCAGTATACAGGGTTTTGGGCAGCCCCAGCATTTT. Protein sequence: CASSIQGFGQPQHF.

The sample holds one count of this clone. J is TRBJ2-1 and V is TRBV7-9; D uncertain. Between the trimmed V and J ends, which lost 2 bases and 6 bases, there was a span of 11 bases. CDR3 length: 14 residues. CDR1 and CDR2 from the germline V gene are SEHNR and FQNEAQ (reference sequence). Here the CDR3 reads CASSLKWNLNEQFF. CDR3 nucleotides: TGTGCCAGCAGCTTAAAATGGAACCTCAATGAGCAGTTCTTC. Variable domain in full (rest from reference TRBV7-9 and TRBJ2-1): DTGVSQNPRHKITKRGQNVTFRCDPISEHNRLYWYRQTLGQGPEFLTYFQNEAQLEKSRLLSDRFSAERPKGSFSTLEIQRTEQGDSAMYLCASSLKWNLNEQFFGPGTRLTVL.

The gene calls are TRBV10-3 and TRBJ1-5; TRBD1 matches 7 bases. The V segment lost 7 bases and the J segment 4 bases; nucleotides outside the gene matches: 4. CDR3 length equals 13 residues. Germline V gene lookup returns CDR1 ENHRY and CDR2 SYGVKD. The CDR3 region is CAITEGQNQPQHF. The CDR3, as DNA: TGTGCCATCACCGAGGGACAGAATCAGCCCCAGCATTTT.

The rearrangement uses TRBV5-5 and TRBJ1-5; D may be TRBD1 (6 bases). Germline V CDR1 and CDR2: SGHKS, YYEKEE (reference sequence). The V gene lost 2 bases and the J gene lost 6 bases, with 12 bases spanning the gap. The CDR3 length is 14 residues. The CDR3 DNA sequence: TGTGCCAGCAGCTTTCGGGACATTTCTCAGCCCCAGCATTTT. This translates into CASSFRDISQPQHF.